This T cell receptor beta chain was captured in a study of T cell clusters in autoimmune cytopenias. One tube held mixed TRB-A and TRB-B primer pools for touch-down PCR. With the multiplex PCR reads reprocessed, TCRdb shows one record per CDR3 protein and no DNA. The repertoire table contains more than 9,000 distinct CDR3 sequences. TRB amplification used 250 ng of peripheral blood genomic DNA. Germline CDR1 and CDR2: SGHTA and FQGTGA. This CDR3 is 15 amino acids long. The same sample was also used in a study of T cell repertoires in aging, cancer and after chemotherapy. From that report: Healthy donors lost TCR diversity with age mainly through richness, cancer patients through richness and evenness.

The receptor was derived from a human donor in good health. Source material: peripheral blood. The gene calls are TRBV7-3 and TRBJ1-2. The CDR3 sequence: CASSLAGDSNYGYTF.